This T cell receptor (beta chain) was identified in a study of OX40 agonist ivuxolimab in advanced cancers. Study results and caveats: Clonal expansion was among the lowest in partial responders at 0.1-3.0 mg/kg, especially CD8+. With doses of 0.1 to 3.0 mg/kg, CD4+ and CD8+ blood T cells had undergone clonal expansion by week 6.

The protocol was immunoSEQ multiplex PCR, while the TCRdb copy is restricted to in-frame clones and leaves out a portion. The data hold fewer than 65,000 clones, with about 89% observed a single time. A note on this clone: What it recognizes is unknown.

V lost 8 bases and J 3 bases, leaving 16 bases between the germline ends. Per germline, CDR1 LNHDA and CDR2 SQIVND (reference sequence). This CDR3 spans 14 amino acids. This sample comprised CD4+ or CD8+ T cells sorted from blood, obtained in a trial of the OX40 agonist ivuxolimab. The sequence was collected from an adult with an advanced solid tumor such as melanoma, head and neck, liver or kidney cancer. The V and J genes are TRBV19 and TRBJ1-1, with a tentative D call TRBD1 (5 bases). The CDR3, as DNA: TGTGCCAGTGGAGCGAGGGGAGGGGACACTGAAGCTTTCTTT. Amino acids: CASGARGGDTEAFF. The full variable domain, with the rest looked up from reference TRBV19 and TRBJ1-1, is DGGITQSPKYLFRKEGQNVTLSCEQNLNHDAMYWYRQDPGQGLRLIYYSQIVNDFQKGDIAEGYSVSREKKESFPLTVTSAQKNPTAFYLCASGARGGDTEAFFGQGTRLTVV.